This is a list of T cell receptor beta chains from one sample in a study of shared clonotypes between healthy human individuals. Assay used: immunoSEQ multiplex PCR; TCRdb lists only in-frame clones, some missing. The sample has some 2,000,000 clones; roughly 95% are singletons. The material sequenced was naive CD8+ T cells sorted from blood. The source is a man between 18 and 35 years old in good health. The CDR3 runs from the conserved cysteine through the conserved F or W. The order of the fields is V gene, J gene, clone size, D gene, CDR3 DNA, CDR3 protein. D genes are given only for firm matches. Size is stated for part of the rows, as once, few or many counts, or as a class when the clone is expanded.

v_call: TRBV18; j_call: TRBJ2-5; clone_size: .; d_call: TRBD2; cdr3_nt: TGTGCCAGCTCACCCCCGTCATATGGGGAGGGAGAGACCCAGTACTTC; cdr3_aa: CASSPPSYGEGETQYF
v_call: TRBV9; j_call: TRBJ2-7; clone_size: .; d_call: .; cdr3_nt: TGTGCCAGCAGCCATCCTAATTCCTACGAGCAGTACTTC; cdr3_aa: CASSHPNSYEQYF
v_call: TRBV2; j_call: TRBJ2-2; clone_size: few; d_call: .; cdr3_nt: TGTGCCAGCAGTATCAATGACAGCCCTGGCGGGGAGCTGTTTTTT; cdr3_aa: CASSINDSPGGELFF
v_call: TRBV2; j_call: TRBJ2-2; clone_size: .; d_call: .; cdr3_nt: TGTGCCAGCAGTGAAGGGGTTCCCGGGGAGCTGTTTTTT; cdr3_aa: CASSEGVPGELFF
v_call: TRBV2; j_call: TRBJ2-3; clone_size: .; d_call: .; cdr3_nt: TGTGCCAGCACAGGGGCCACAGATACGCAGTATTTT; cdr3_aa: CASTGATDTQYF
v_call: TRBV6-5; j_call: TRBJ1-2; clone_size: .; d_call: .; cdr3_nt: TGTGCCAGCAGTTACTCGACGGGGGAGAAGAGCTATGGCTACACCTTC; cdr3_aa: CASSYSTGEKSYGYTF
v_call: TRBV5-1; j_call: TRBJ1-2; clone_size: .; d_call: TRBD1; cdr3_nt: TGCGCCAGCGGCCCCGGGACAGGGGGCTTCGGCTACACCTTC; cdr3_aa: CASGPGTGGFGYTF
v_call: TRBV5-1; j_call: TRBJ2-7; clone_size: .; d_call: TRBD1; cdr3_nt: TGCGCCAGCGGTTACCCGACAGGGTCAGGTGGCTACGAGCAGTACTTC; cdr3_aa: CASGYPTGSGGYEQYF
v_call: TRBV27; j_call: TRBJ1-2; clone_size: once; d_call: .; cdr3_nt: TGTGCCAGCAGTTTAAGAGGGGATGGCTATGGCTACACCTTC; cdr3_aa: CASSLRGDGYGYTF
v_call: TRBV25-1; j_call: TRBJ2-5; clone_size: .; d_call: .; cdr3_nt: TGTGCCAGCAGTGAAATAGGAGGCGGTGAGACCCAGTACTTC; cdr3_aa: CASSEIGGGETQYF
v_call: TRBV7-2; j_call: TRBJ2-1; clone_size: .; d_call: TRBD1; cdr3_nt: TGTGCCAGCAGCTTAGACAGGGGCTACAATGAGCAGTTCTTC; cdr3_aa: CASSLDRGYNEQFF
v_call: TRBV5-6; j_call: TRBJ2-2; clone_size: .; d_call: .; cdr3_nt: TGTGCCAGCAGCCCTGCGGCCGGGGAGCTGTTTTTT; cdr3_aa: CASSPAAGELFF
v_call: TRBV28; j_call: TRBJ1-2; clone_size: .; d_call: .; cdr3_nt: TGTGCCAGCAGTTTATATTTGGGGGAAAACTATGGCTACACCTTC; cdr3_aa: CASSLYLGENYGYTF
v_call: TRBV6-1; j_call: TRBJ2-7; clone_size: .; d_call: .; cdr3_nt: TGTGCCAGCAGTGAAGCGTACGGGCCCTACGAGCAGTACTTC; cdr3_aa: CASSEAYGPYEQYF
v_call: TRBV30; j_call: TRBJ2-7; clone_size: .; d_call: .; cdr3_nt: TGTGCCTGGAGTAGCGCAGGGAATTTCGGATACGAGCAGTACTTC; cdr3_aa: CAWSSAGNFGYEQYF
v_call: TRBV27; j_call: TRBJ2-2; clone_size: .; d_call: .; cdr3_nt: TGTGCCAGCAGCCTACTAGATATGTCCGGGGAGCTGTTTTTT; cdr3_aa: CASSLLDMSGELFF
v_call: TRBV2; j_call: TRBJ1-2; clone_size: .; d_call: TRBD1; cdr3_nt: TGTGCCACTATGGACAGGTATAACTATGGCTACACCTTC; cdr3_aa: CATMDRYNYGYTF
v_call: TRBV2; j_call: TRBJ1-1; clone_size: .; d_call: .; cdr3_nt: TGTGCCACCAAGGGCGAGGTGTGGACTGAAGCTTTCTTT; cdr3_aa: CATKGEVWTEAFF
v_call: TRBV19; j_call: TRBJ1-2; clone_size: few; d_call: .; cdr3_nt: TGTGCCAGTAACGGGGGGAAGGGCTACACCTTC; cdr3_aa: CASNGGKGYTF
v_call: TRBV4-1; j_call: TRBJ1-1; clone_size: .; d_call: .; cdr3_nt: TGCGCCAGCAGCCAAGATCCGGAGAACACTGAAGCTTTCTTT; cdr3_aa: CASSQDPENTEAFF
v_call: TRBV10-2; j_call: TRBJ1-5; clone_size: .; d_call: .; cdr3_nt: TGCGCCAGCAGTCCGGGACATACCTTGACTCAGCCCCAGCATTTT; cdr3_aa: CASSPGHTLTQPQHF
v_call: TRBV27; j_call: TRBJ2-7; clone_size: .; d_call: TRBD1; cdr3_nt: TGTGCCAGCGGCCCAGGGGGCCCCCAGAGCGAGCAGTACTTC; cdr3_aa: CASGPGGPQSEQYF
v_call: TRBV7-7; j_call: TRBJ2-5; clone_size: .; d_call: TRBD2; cdr3_nt: TGTGCTAGCAGCTTAGACGGGACTAGCGGTTCCGGGACCCAGTACTTC; cdr3_aa: CASSLDGTSGSGTQYF
v_call: TRBV11-3; j_call: TRBJ2-2; clone_size: .; d_call: TRBD1; cdr3_nt: TGTGCCAGCAGCAATCGACAGGGGACCGGGGAGCTGTTTTTT; cdr3_aa: CASSNRQGTGELFF
v_call: TRBV5-1; j_call: TRBJ2-5; clone_size: .; d_call: TRBD1; cdr3_nt: TGCGCCAGCAGCCCGGACAGGGGGATTCAAGAGACCCAGTACTTC; cdr3_aa: CASSPDRGIQETQYF
v_call: TRBV5-1; j_call: TRBJ2-2; clone_size: .; d_call: TRBD1; cdr3_nt: TGCGCCAGCAGCTGGGACAGGGGGAACACCGGGGAGCTGTTTTTT; cdr3_aa: CASSWDRGNTGELFF
v_call: TRBV6-5; j_call: TRBJ1-1; clone_size: .; d_call: .; cdr3_nt: TGTGCCAGCAGTAACGAGTTGGCGAACACTGAAGCTTTCTTT; cdr3_aa: CASSNELANTEAFF
v_call: TRBV6-1; j_call: TRBJ1-6; clone_size: .; d_call: TRBD1; cdr3_nt: TGTGCCAGCAGTGAGGACAGGGGGTGGAGTAATTCACCCCTCCACTTT; cdr3_aa: CASSEDRGWSNSPLHF
v_call: TRBV11-2; j_call: TRBJ2-7; clone_size: .; d_call: .; cdr3_nt: TGTGCCAGCAGCTTAGATTCGTACGAGCAGTACTTC; cdr3_aa: CASSLDSYEQYF
v_call: TRBV2; j_call: TRBJ2-7; clone_size: .; d_call: .; cdr3_nt: TGTGCCCTTAGTTGGGGGGGCAGAAACGAGCAGTACTTC; cdr3_aa: CALSWGGRNEQYF
v_call: TRBV7-9; j_call: TRBJ2-5; clone_size: .; d_call: TRBD2; cdr3_nt: TGTGCCAGCAGCTTGGGGACTAGCGCGTTAGAGACCCAGTACTTC; cdr3_aa: CASSLGTSALETQYF
v_call: TRBV7-9; j_call: TRBJ1-2; clone_size: .; d_call: .; cdr3_nt: TGTGCCAGCAGCCCCGTTCATAGCTATGGCTACACCTTC; cdr3_aa: CASSPVHSYGYTF
v_call: TRBV6-6; j_call: TRBJ1-6; clone_size: .; d_call: .; cdr3_nt: TGTGCCAGCAGGGATGAGAGCTCCTATAATTCACCCCTCCACTTT; cdr3_aa: CASRDESSYNSPLHF
v_call: TRBV27; j_call: TRBJ1-2; clone_size: once; d_call: .; cdr3_nt: TGTGCCAGCTCCACCCCCGGGTCTGAGTATGGCTACACCTTC; cdr3_aa: CASSTPGSEYGYTF
v_call: TRBV5-4; j_call: TRBJ2-2; clone_size: .; d_call: TRBD1; cdr3_nt: TGTGCCAGCAGCTATACCGGGACAGCCAACACCGGGGAGCTGTTTTTT; cdr3_aa: CASSYTGTANTGELFF
v_call: TRBV5-1; j_call: TRBJ2-3; clone_size: .; d_call: TRBD2; cdr3_nt: TGCGCCAGCAGCTTGTGGATAGCGGGAGGAACAGATACGCAGTATTTT; cdr3_aa: CASSLWIAGGTDTQYF
v_call: TRBV7-9; j_call: TRBJ2-7; clone_size: .; d_call: .; cdr3_nt: TGTGCCAGCAGCTTAGGACGGGAGATAGACTTC; cdr3_aa: CASSLGREIDF
v_call: TRBV4-3; j_call: TRBJ2-7; clone_size: .; d_call: .; cdr3_nt: TGCGCCAGCAGCCAAGTATTGGCTAGCGAGACCTACGAGCAGTACTTC; cdr3_aa: CASSQVLASETYEQYF
v_call: TRBV14; j_call: TRBJ2-7; clone_size: .; d_call: .; cdr3_nt: TGTGCCAGCAGCCAAGGGTACTGGGGTTCCTACGAGCAGTACTTC; cdr3_aa: CASSQGYWGSYEQYF
v_call: TRBV5-4; j_call: TRBJ2-3; clone_size: .; d_call: TRBD1; cdr3_nt: TGTGCCAGCAGCCCTACGACAGGGTATCTTCCAGATACGCAGTATTTT; cdr3_aa: CASSPTTGYLPDTQYF
v_call: TRBV4-1; j_call: TRBJ2-2; clone_size: .; d_call: .; cdr3_nt: TGCGCCAGCAGCCAAGATGAGGGCACCGGGGAGCTGTTTTTT; cdr3_aa: CASSQDEGTGELFF
v_call: TRBV5-6; j_call: TRBJ2-1; clone_size: .; d_call: .; cdr3_nt: TGTGCCAGCAGCCTGACTAGCAATGAGCAGTTCTTC; cdr3_aa: CASSLTSNEQFF
v_call: TRBV10-3; j_call: TRBJ1-1; clone_size: .; d_call: .; cdr3_nt: TGTGCCATCACAGACAACGTGAACACTGAAGCTTTCTTT; cdr3_aa: CAITDNVNTEAFF
v_call: TRBV5-1; j_call: TRBJ1-2; clone_size: .; d_call: .; cdr3_nt: TGCGCCAGCAGCCTAAAAACAGGGTCGGGCTATGGCTACACCTTC; cdr3_aa: CASSLKTGSGYGYTF
v_call: TRBV4-3; j_call: TRBJ2-5; clone_size: .; d_call: .; cdr3_nt: TGCGCCAGCAGCCAAGGGGCCTTGGAGACCCAGTACTTC; cdr3_aa: CASSQGALETQYF
v_call: TRBV29-1; j_call: TRBJ2-1; clone_size: .; d_call: TRBD2; cdr3_nt: TGCAGCGTTGAAGGGGGAGTAGCGGGAGAATCCTACAATGAGCAGTTCTTC; cdr3_aa: CSVEGGVAGESYNEQFF
v_call: TRBV4-1; j_call: TRBJ2-7; clone_size: .; d_call: TRBD1; cdr3_nt: TGCGCCAGTAGTCAGGGGGTCGACGAGCAGTACTTC; cdr3_aa: CASSQGVDEQYF
v_call: TRBV5-4; j_call: TRBJ1-4; clone_size: .; d_call: .; cdr3_nt: TGTGCCAGCAGCTTGGGCCCAGGGGAAGGAGAAAAACTGTTTTTT; cdr3_aa: CASSLGPGEGEKLFF
v_call: TRBV10-3; j_call: TRBJ2-7; clone_size: .; d_call: TRBD1; cdr3_nt: TGTGCCATCACCCCCGGGACAGAGGCTCCCCACGAGCAGTACTTC; cdr3_aa: CAITPGTEAPHEQYF
v_call: TRBV5-4; j_call: TRBJ1-2; clone_size: .; d_call: TRBD1; cdr3_nt: TGTGCCACCAGGGGGGGTAAATATGGCTACACCTTC; cdr3_aa: CATRGGKYGYTF
v_call: TRBV14; j_call: TRBJ1-2; clone_size: .; d_call: .; cdr3_nt: TGTGCCAGCAGCCAAAGTGGGATTCATGGCTACACCTTC; cdr3_aa: CASSQSGIHGYTF
v_call: TRBV30; j_call: TRBJ1-5; clone_size: .; d_call: TRBD1; cdr3_nt: TGTGCCTGGAGTCCGGGACAGGGAGGTCAGCCCCAGCATTTT; cdr3_aa: CAWSPGQGGQPQHF
v_call: TRBV21-1; j_call: TRBJ2-5; clone_size: .; d_call: .; cdr3_nt: TGTGCCAGCAGCGAATTCCAATGGCCCGACCAAGAGACCCAGTACTTC; cdr3_aa: CASSEFQWPDQETQYF
v_call: TRBV5-1; j_call: TRBJ2-1; clone_size: .; d_call: .; cdr3_nt: TGCGCCAGCAGCTTGGTGGGTGGTCCTGAGGGTGAGCAGTTCTTC; cdr3_aa: CASSLVGGPEGEQFF
v_call: TRBV7-6; j_call: TRBJ2-3; clone_size: .; d_call: TRBD2; cdr3_nt: TGTGCCAGCAGCCAAAATCCGGGACTAGCGGGGGGAAGCACAGATACGCAGTATTTT; cdr3_aa: CASSQNPGLAGGSTDTQYF
v_call: TRBV30; j_call: TRBJ2-7; clone_size: .; d_call: .; cdr3_nt: TGTGCCTGGAGTTTTGGGAAGACCTACGAGCAGTACTTC; cdr3_aa: CAWSFGKTYEQYF
v_call: TRBV6-6; j_call: TRBJ1-4; clone_size: .; d_call: .; cdr3_nt: TGTGCCAGCAGTTACTCAACAGGGTACGGGGAAAAACTGTTTTTT; cdr3_aa: CASSYSTGYGEKLFF
v_call: TRBV4-1; j_call: TRBJ2-2; clone_size: .; d_call: .; cdr3_nt: TGCGCCAGCAGCCAAGATCACCTTACCGCCCCTAGCGTCGGGAACACCGGGGAGCTGTTTTTT; cdr3_aa: CASSQDHLTAPSVGNTGELFF
v_call: TRBV2; j_call: TRBJ2-7; clone_size: .; d_call: TRBD2; cdr3_nt: TGTGCCAGCGGGGGCAGACTAGGACTAGCGGTCCTTAGGGGAGAGCAGTACTTC; cdr3_aa: CASGGRLGLAVLRGEQYF
v_call: TRBV5-4; j_call: TRBJ2-1; clone_size: .; d_call: TRBD1; cdr3_nt: TGTGCCAGCAGCACCGGGACAGAGGAGGATGAGCAGTTCTTC; cdr3_aa: CASSTGTEEDEQFF